These 9 T cell receptor beta chains originate from one sample sequenced in a study of T cell repertoires in cytomegalovirus infection. These receptors' targets are unknown. TCRdb reanalysed the reads using MiXCR and keeps one entry per CDR3 protein. The data show 900,000 to 950,000 distinct CDR3 sequences, with approximately 31% seen just once and about an eighth held by the top ten. This specimen was cultured CD8+ T cells from PBMCs, taken from culture after CMV antigen stimulation. The origin of the receptors is a human donor in good health (CMV status not recorded). Some clones in this sample may be carry-over from other donors' samples.

The CDR3 DNA reads as TGTGCCAGCAGCTTGACAGCGGGGTTGGGCACAGATACGCAGTATTTT. Translating gives CASSLTAGLGTDTQYF. The genes are TRBV5-5 and TRBJ2-3, with 7 bases that match TRBD2. The J segment lost 1 base and the V segment lost 1 base, leaving 6 bases of the junction unmatched. This CDR3 has 16 residues. Per the germline V gene, CDR1 is SGHKS and CDR2 is YYEKEE (reference sequence).

The chain uses TRBV27 and TRBJ2-7; 12 bases are a match to TRBD1. Per the germline V gene, CDR1 is MNHEY and CDR2 is SMNVEV (reference sequence). V gave up 5 bases and J gave up 3 bases; unmatched junction bases: 5. The CDR3 length is 15 residues. CDR3 protein: CASSGDRGPIYEQYF. The CDR3 coding sequence is TGTGCCAGCAGTGGGGACAGGGGGCCCATCTACGAGCAGTACTTC.

The chain combines TRBV5-5 with TRBJ2-3, with 12 bases identical to TRBD2. The CDR3 has 18 residues. The V segment lost 5 bases and the J segment 4 bases; nucleotides outside the gene matches: 14. Looked up from germline, CDR1 is SGHKS and CDR2 is YYEKEE (reference sequence). CDR3 coding DNA: TGTGCCAGCAGTTGGCTAGCGGGGGGGCAATTCCAGCCAGATACGCAGTATTTT. Translated, it gives CASSWLAGGQFQPDTQYF.

As regards this clonotype: A much bigger clone sits one base away, suggesting this may be a read error. V and J are TRBV4-3 and TRBJ1-4; D gene uncertain. Germline CDR1 and CDR2: LGHNA and YSLEER. The CDR3 is 15 amino acids. The V and J ends lost 7 bases and 7 bases respectively, with 19 bases between them. The CDR3 sequence is CASKPLGSLGEKLFF. CDR3 bases: TGCGCCAGCAAGCCCCTGGGCAGCTTGGGTGAAAAACTGTTTTTT.

This chain links TRBV4-1 with TRBJ2-2; no clear D gene. Trimming took off 3 bases at V and 4 bases at J, with 15 bases between the two ends. Germline CDR1 MGHRA, CDR2 YSYEKL. The CDR3 loop spans 16 amino acids. CDR3 in amino acids: CASSHPPGSSTGELFF. The CDR3 DNA follows: TGCGCCAGCAGCCACCCCCCGGGCAGTTCCACCGGGGAGCTGTTTTTT.

CDR3 nucleotides: TGCGCCAGCAGCCAATTCCCAGCGAACACTGAAGCTTTCTTT. It translates to CASSQFPANTEAFF. The chain combines TRBV4-1 with TRBJ1-1, with D unclear. Germline V gives CDR1 MGHRA, CDR2 YSYEKL. V was trimmed by 2 bases and J by 1 base, leaving 8 bases between them. The CDR3 is made up of 14 amino acids.

This clonotype was detected ten times or more. This chain uses TRBV27 with TRBJ2-4, with D tentatively TRBD1 (5 bases). CDR3 length equals 17 residues. The V gene's germline CDR1 is MNHEY and CDR2 SMNVEV (reference sequence). Deletions cut 7 bases from V and 0 bases from J, with 19 bases between. CDR3 amino acids: CASTPLRGHLAKNIQYF. The CDR3 region has the DNA TGTGCCAGCACTCCTCTTCGCGGACACTTAGCCAAAAACATTCAGTACTTC.

The rearrangement uses TRBV12-3 or TRBV12-4 and TRBJ2-1; 9 nucleotides agree with TRBD2. This CDR3 spans 13 amino acids. V was pared by 6 bases and J by 9 bases, with 6 bases of the junction left unmatched. The CDR3 sequence is CASRVAGDFEQFF. In DNA, the CDR3 is TGTGCCAGCAGAGTAGCGGGGGACTTTGAGCAGTTCTTC.

V gene TRBV9 combines with J gene TRBJ2-5; 13 nucleotides align to TRBD2. The length of the CDR3 is 17 residues. Per the germline V gene, CDR1 is SGDLS and CDR2 is YYNGEE. V shed 4 bases and J 1 base; nucleotides not matched to a gene: 7. The DNA of the CDR3 is TGTGCCAGCAGCTCTCATAGGACTAGCGGGGGCCAAGAGACCCAGTACTTC. As protein: CASSSHRTSGGQETQYF. The entire variable domain, with the rest obtained from reference TRBV9 and TRBJ2-5, is as follows: DSGVTQTPKHLITATGQRVTLRCSPRSGDLSVYWYQQSLDQGLQFLIQYYNGEERAKGNILERFSAQQFPDLHSELNLSSLELGDSALYFCASSSHRTSGGQETQYFGPGTRLLVL.